Sequencing of this TCR beta chain was carried out in a study of cytomegalovirus exposure and HLA in healthy donors. The germline V and J ends were trimmed by 3 bases and 0 bases, with 13 bases remaining between them. The CDR3 consists of 15 residues. Germline lookup yields CDR1 GTSNPN and CDR2 SVGIG (reference sequence). The primer mix had 60 Vbeta and 13 Jbeta primers. Profiled with immunoSEQ multiplex PCR; TCRdb holds only in-frame clones, not every one. The sample holds roughly 110,000 clones, under 80% seen once. The TCR was taken from a man in his 60s in good health and CMV-seronegative. Material for sequencing was PBMCs. The chain uses TRBV30 and TRBJ2-3; the D gene is possibly TRBD1 (6 bases). The chain's CDR3 is CAWSPTGLSTDTQYF. CDR3 bases: TGTGCCTGGAGCCCAACAGGGCTAAGCACAGATACGCAGTATTTT.